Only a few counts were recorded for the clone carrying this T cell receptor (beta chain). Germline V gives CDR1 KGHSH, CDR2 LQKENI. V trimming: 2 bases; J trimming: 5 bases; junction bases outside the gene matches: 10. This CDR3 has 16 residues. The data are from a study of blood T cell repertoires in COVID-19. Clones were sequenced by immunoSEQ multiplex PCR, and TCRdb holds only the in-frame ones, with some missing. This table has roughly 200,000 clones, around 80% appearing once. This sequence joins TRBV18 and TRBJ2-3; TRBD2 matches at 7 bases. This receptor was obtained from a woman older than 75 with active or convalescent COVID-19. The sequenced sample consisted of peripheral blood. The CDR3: CASSPIAAGPRDTQYF. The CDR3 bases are TGTGCCAGCTCACCAATTGCAGCGGGACCCCGAGATACGCAGTATTTT.